This TCR beta chain was captured by sequencing in a study of T cell responses to AZD1222 COVID-19 vaccine. Using immunoSEQ multiplex PCR, the repertoire was profiled, and TCRdb retains in-frame clones only, with some absent. The data show 150,000 or so clones, 90% to 95% seen once. Germline-derived CDR1 and CDR2 are SQVTM and ANQGSEA. Trimming shortened V by 5 bases and J by 8 bases, and 15 bases separated the two germline ends. The CDR3 has 12 amino acids. The sequence was collected from an adult who received the AZD1222 COVID-19 vaccine. This chain uses TRBV29-1 with TRBJ1-2; D is unclear. The input for sequencing was peripheral blood, taken 28 days after the second AZD1222 dose. The CDR3 loop reads CSVLLDLRGYTF. CDR3 in DNA: TGCAGCGTTTTATTGGACCTAAGGGGCTACACCTTC.